The clone carrying this T cell receptor beta chain was detected a few times. The target antigen is unknown. Additional autoimmune diseases, uncontrolled infections, pregnancy or lactation disqualified patients. A diagnosis was made from clinical symptoms together with serum thyroxine, TRAb, thyroid ultrasound and orbital computed tomography. The data belong to a study of Graves' ophthalmopathy and Graves' hyperthyroidism. Across the whole study: A follow-up of 18 months without ophthalmopathy meant that hyperthyroidism was stable. Study outcomes and limitations: Ophthalmopathy could be told apart from stable hyperthyroidism by a 13-signature model (about 89% sensitivity, around 78% specificity).

Amplified TCR beta CDR3 regions were obtained using RNA transcripts as template. HTBI primers primed a first-round RT-PCR, and a second-round multiplex PCR followed. A single record per CDR3 protein comes from TCRdb applying MiXCR to the multiplex PCR reads. The sample records approximately 1.2 million distinct CDR3 sequences, around a third being singletons. V lost 7 bases and J 0 bases, leaving 16 bases between the germline ends. This CDR3 comprises 16 residues. Per the germline V gene, CDR1 is LGHNT and CDR2 is FRNRAP. The sample consisted of peripheral blood or thyroid tissue (not recorded which). V gene TRBV12-5 combines with J gene TRBJ1-5, with a possible D match to TRBD1 (6 bases). The source is an adult man with Graves' hyperthyroidism. The chain's CDR3 is CASDRLTGLSNQPQHF. As DNA, the CDR3 is TGTGCTAGTGACAGACTGACAGGCCTTAGCAATCAGCCCCAGCATTTT.